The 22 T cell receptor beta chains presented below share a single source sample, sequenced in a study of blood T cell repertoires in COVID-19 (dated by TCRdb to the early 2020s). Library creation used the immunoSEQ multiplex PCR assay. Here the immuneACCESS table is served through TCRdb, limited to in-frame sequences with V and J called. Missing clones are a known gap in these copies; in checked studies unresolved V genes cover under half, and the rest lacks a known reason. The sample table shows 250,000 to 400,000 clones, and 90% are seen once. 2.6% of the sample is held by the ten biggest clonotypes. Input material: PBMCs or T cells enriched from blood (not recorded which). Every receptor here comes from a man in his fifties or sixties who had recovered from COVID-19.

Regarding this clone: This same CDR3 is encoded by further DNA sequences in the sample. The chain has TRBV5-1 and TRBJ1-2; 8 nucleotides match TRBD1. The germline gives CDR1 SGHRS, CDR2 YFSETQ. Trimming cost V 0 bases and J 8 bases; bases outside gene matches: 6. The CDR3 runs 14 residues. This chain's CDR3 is CASSLGQGAGGYTF. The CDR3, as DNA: TGCGCCAGCAGCTTGGGTCAGGGGGCAGGAGGCTACACCTTC.

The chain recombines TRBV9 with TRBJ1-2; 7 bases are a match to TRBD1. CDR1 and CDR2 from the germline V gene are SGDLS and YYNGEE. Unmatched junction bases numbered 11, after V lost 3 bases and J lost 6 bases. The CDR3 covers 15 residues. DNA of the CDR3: TGTGCCAGCAGCGCCCGACCGGACAGGTTCAATGGCTACACCTTC. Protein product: CASSARPDRFNGYTF.

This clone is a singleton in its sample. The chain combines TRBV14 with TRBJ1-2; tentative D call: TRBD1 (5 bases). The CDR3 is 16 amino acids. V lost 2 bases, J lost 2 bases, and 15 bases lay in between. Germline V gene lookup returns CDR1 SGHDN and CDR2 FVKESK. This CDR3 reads CASSQLLPGGNYGYTF. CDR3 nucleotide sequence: TGTGCCAGCAGCCAACTCCTCCCGGGGGGGAACTATGGCTACACCTTC.

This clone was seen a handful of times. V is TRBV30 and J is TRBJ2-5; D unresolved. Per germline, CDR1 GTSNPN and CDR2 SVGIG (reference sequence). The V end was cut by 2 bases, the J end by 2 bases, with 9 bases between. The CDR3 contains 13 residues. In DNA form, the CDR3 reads TGTGCCTGGAGTAGCCTAAGACAAGAGACCCAGTACTTC. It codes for CAWSSLRQETQYF.

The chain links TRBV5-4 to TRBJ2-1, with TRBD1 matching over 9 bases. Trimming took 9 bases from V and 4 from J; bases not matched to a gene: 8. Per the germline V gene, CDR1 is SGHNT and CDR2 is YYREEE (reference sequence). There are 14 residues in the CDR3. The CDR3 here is CATAYRGQYNEQFF. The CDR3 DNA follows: TGTGCCACCGCTTACAGGGGGCAGTACAATGAGCAGTTCTTC.

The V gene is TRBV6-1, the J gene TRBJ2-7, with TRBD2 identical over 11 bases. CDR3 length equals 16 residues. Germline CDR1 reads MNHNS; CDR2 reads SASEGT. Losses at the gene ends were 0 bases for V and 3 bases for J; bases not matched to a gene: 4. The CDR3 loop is CASSEARLAGNYEQYF. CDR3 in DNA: TGTGCCAGCAGTGAAGCGAGACTAGCGGGGAACTACGAGCAGTACTTC.

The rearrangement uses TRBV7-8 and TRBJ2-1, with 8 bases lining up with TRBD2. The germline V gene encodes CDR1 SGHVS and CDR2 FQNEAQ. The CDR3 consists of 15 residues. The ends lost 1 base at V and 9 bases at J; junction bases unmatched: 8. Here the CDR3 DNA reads TGTGCCAGCAGCTTAGTAGTGACTAGCGTGGTTGAGCAGTTCTTC. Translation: CASSLVVTSVVEQFF.

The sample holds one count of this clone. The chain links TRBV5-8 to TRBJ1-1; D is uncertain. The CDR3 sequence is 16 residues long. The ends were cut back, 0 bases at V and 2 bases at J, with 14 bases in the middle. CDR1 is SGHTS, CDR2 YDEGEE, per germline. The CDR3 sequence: CASSLAWTDYNTEAFF. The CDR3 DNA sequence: TGTGCCAGCAGCTTGGCCTGGACGGACTATAACACTGAAGCTTTCTTT.

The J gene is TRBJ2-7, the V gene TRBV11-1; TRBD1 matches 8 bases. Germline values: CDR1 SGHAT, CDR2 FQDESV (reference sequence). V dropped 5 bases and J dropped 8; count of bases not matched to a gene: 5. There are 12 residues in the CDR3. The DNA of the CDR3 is TGTGCCAGCAGCCAGGACAGGGAGAAGCAGTACTTC. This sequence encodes CASSQDREKQYF.

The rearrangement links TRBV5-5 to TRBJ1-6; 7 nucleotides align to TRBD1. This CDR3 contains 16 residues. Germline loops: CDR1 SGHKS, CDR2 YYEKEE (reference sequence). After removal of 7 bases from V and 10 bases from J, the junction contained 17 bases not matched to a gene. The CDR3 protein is CASPTNPGTVGSPLHF. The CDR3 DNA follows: TGTGCCAGCCCCACAAACCCCGGGACAGTGGGATCACCCCTCCACTTT.

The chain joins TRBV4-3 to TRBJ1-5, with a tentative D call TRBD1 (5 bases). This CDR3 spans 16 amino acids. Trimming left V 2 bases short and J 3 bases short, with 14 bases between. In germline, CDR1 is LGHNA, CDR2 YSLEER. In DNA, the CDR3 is TGCGCCAGCAGCCAAAATTCGGCAGGGATCAATCAGCCCCAGCATTTT. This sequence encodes CASSQNSAGINQPQHF.

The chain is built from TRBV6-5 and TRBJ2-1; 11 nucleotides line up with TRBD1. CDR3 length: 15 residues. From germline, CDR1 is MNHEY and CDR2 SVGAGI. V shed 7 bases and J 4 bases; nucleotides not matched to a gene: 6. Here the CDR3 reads CASIPGQGVYNEQFF. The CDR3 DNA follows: TGTGCCAGCATCCCGGGACAGGGGGTTTACAATGAGCAGTTCTTC.

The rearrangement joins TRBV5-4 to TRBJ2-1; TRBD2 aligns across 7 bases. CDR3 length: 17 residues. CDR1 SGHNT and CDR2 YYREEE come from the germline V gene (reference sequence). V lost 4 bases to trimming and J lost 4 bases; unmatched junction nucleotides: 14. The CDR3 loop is CASSGGGGGRAYNEQFF. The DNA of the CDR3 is TGTGCCAGCAGCGGGGGGGGAGGCGGGAGAGCTTACAATGAGCAGTTCTTC. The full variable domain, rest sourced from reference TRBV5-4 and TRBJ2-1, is ETGVTQSPTHLIKTRGQQVTLRCSSQSGHNTVSWYQQALGQGPQFIFQYYREEENGRGNFPPRFSGLQFPNYSSELNVNALELDDSALYLCASSGGGGGRAYNEQFFGPGTRLTVL.

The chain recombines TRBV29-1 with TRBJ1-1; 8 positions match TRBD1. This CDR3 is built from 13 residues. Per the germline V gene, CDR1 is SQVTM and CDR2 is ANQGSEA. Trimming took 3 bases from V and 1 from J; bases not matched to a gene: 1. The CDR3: CSVDDRGNTEAFF. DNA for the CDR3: TGCAGCGTTGATGACAGGGGGAACACTGAAGCTTTCTTT.

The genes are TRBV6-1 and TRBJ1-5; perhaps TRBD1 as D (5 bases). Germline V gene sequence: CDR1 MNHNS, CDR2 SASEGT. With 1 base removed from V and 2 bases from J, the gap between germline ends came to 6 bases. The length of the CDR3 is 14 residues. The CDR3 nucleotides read TGTGCCAGCAGTGAAGGGGGCGGCAATCAGCCCCAGCATTTT. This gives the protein CASSEGGGNQPQHF.

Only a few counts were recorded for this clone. CDR3 DNA sequence: TGTGCCAGCAGTGATTGGGGCCATAGCAATCAGCCCCAGCATTTT. It translates to CASSDWGHSNQPQHF. V gene TRBV6-1 combines with J gene TRBJ1-5; maybe TRBD1 (5 bases). Germline V gene lookup returns CDR1 MNHNS and CDR2 SASEGT. V was clipped by 3 bases and J by 0 bases, with 9 bases between them. CDR3 length: 15 residues.

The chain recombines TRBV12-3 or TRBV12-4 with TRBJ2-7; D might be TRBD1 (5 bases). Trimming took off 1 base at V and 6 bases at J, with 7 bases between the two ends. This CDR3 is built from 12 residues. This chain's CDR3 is CASSLGQREQYF. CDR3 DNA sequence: TGTGCCAGCAGTTTAGGACAGCGCGAGCAGTACTTC.

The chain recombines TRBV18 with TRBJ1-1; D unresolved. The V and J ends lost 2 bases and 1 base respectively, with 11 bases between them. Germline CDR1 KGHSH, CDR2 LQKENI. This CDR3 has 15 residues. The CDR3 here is CASSPLRSENTEAFF. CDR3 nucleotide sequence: TGTGCCAGCTCACCATTGCGGAGCGAGAACACTGAAGCTTTCTTT.

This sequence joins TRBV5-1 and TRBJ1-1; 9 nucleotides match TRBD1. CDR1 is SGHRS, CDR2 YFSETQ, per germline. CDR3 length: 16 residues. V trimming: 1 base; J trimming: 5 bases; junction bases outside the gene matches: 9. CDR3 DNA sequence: TGCGCCAGCAGCTTGAGCTCGGGACAGGGTGGTACTGAAGCTTTCTTT. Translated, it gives CASSLSSGQGGTEAFF.

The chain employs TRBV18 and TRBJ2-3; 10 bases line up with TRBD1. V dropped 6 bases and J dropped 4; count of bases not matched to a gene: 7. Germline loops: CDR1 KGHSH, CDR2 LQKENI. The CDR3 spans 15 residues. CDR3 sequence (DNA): TGTGCCAGCTCCCGACAGGGGGCAGGGGCAGATACGCAGTATTTT. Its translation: CASSRQGAGADTQYF. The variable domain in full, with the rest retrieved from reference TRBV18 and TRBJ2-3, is NAGVMQNPRHLVRRRGQEARLRCSPMKGHSHVYWYRQLPEEGLKFMVYLQKENIIDESGMPKERFSAEFPKEGPSILRIQQVVRGDSAAYFCASSRQGAGADTQYFGPGTRLTVL.

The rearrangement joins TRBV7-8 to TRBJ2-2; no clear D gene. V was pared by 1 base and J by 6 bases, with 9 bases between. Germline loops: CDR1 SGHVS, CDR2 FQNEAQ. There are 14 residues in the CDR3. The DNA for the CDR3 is TGTGCCAGCAGCTTAGTAGAGTTCGCCGGGGAGCTGTTTTTT. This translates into CASSLVEFAGELFF.

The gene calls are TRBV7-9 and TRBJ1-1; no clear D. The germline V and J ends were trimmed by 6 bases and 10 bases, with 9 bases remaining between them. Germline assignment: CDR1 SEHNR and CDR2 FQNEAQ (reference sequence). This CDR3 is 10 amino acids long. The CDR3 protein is CASSREIAFF. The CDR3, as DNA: TGTGCCAGCAGTCGGGAAATAGCTTTCTTT. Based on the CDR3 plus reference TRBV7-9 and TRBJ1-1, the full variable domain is DTGVSQNPRHKITKRGQNVTFRCDPISEHNRLYWYRQTLGQGPEFLTYFQNEAQLEKSRLLSDRFSAERPKGSFSTLEIQRTEQGDSAMYLCASSREIAFFGQGTRLTVV.